The rows below give T cell receptor beta chains drawn from one sample of a study of shared clonotypes between healthy human individuals. The protocol was immunoSEQ multiplex PCR, while the TCRdb copy is restricted to in-frame clones and leaves out a portion. The table includes about 2.1 million clones, 90% to 95% detected once. Specimen: naive CD8+ T cells from PBMCs. These receptors were collected from a young man in good health. Some clones in this sample may be carry-over from other donors' samples. Each CDR3 is given with its conserved first and last residue. A D gene is named only where the DNA matches it firmly. Size values are once, few and many counts, or a class for expanded clones, and some rows have none.

size	J	D	V	CDR3	DNA
once	TRBJ2-7	NA	TRBV7-9	CASSQRGENPYF	TGTGCCAGCAGCCAACGCGGGGAAAACCCGTACTTC
NA	TRBJ1-1	NA	TRBV29-1	CSVVSGHNTEAFF	TGCAGCGTTGTTTCGGGGCACAACACTGAAGCTTTCTTT
NA	TRBJ2-7	NA	TRBV10-3	CAISEGGGGVGYEQYF	TGTGCCATCAGTGAGGGAGGTGGGGGAGTGGGCTACGAGCAGTACTTC
NA	TRBJ2-1	NA	TRBV7-7	CASSAGAGPSNEQFF	TGTGCCAGCAGCGCCGGGGCGGGACCCTCCAATGAGCAGTTCTTC
NA	TRBJ2-1	NA	TRBV6-4	CASSPGLDNEQFF	TGTGCCAGCAGCCCAGGATTGGACAATGAGCAGTTCTTC
NA	TRBJ2-3	NA	TRBV15	CATRPGSTDTQYF	TGTGCCACCCGCCCGGGCAGCACAGATACGCAGTATTTT
NA	TRBJ2-1	NA	TRBV28	CASSSPRHFSYNEQFF	TGTGCCAGCAGTTCCCCCCGACACTTTTCCTACAATGAGCAGTTCTTC
NA	TRBJ1-2	NA	TRBV9	CASSDGEGYGYTF	TGTGCCAGCAGCGATGGGGAAGGGTATGGCTACACCTTC
NA	TRBJ1-2	NA	TRBV5-1	CASSSGRANYGYTF	TGCGCCAGCAGCTCGGGACGTGCTAACTATGGCTACACCTTC
NA	TRBJ2-2	NA	TRBV29-1	CSVVVRQGSVRANTGELFF	TGCAGCGTTGTCGTCAGGCAGGGAAGCGTCCGGGCGAACACCGGGGAGCTGTTTTTT
NA	TRBJ2-2	NA	TRBV19	CASSMRPGELFF	TGTGCCAGTAGTATGCGTCCCGGGGAGCTGTTTTTT
NA	TRBJ2-1	TRBD2	TRBV7-6	CASSRLAGAFNEQFF	TGTGCCAGCAGCCGACTAGCGGGAGCATTCAATGAGCAGTTCTTC
once	TRBJ2-7	NA	TRBV27	CASSFSLLNEQYF	TGTGCCAGCAGCTTCTCCCTTTTAAACGAGCAGTACTTC
NA	TRBJ2-1	NA	TRBV7-9	CATGEAGRNEQFF	TGTGCCACTGGGGAGGCCGGTCGCAATGAGCAGTTCTTC
NA	TRBJ1-4	NA	TRBV7-9	CASSLIGGFKGEKLFF	TGTGCCAGCAGCTTAATCGGGGGCTTTAAAGGGGAAAAACTGTTTTTT
NA	TRBJ1-1	NA	TRBV9	CASSVASLNTEAFF	TGTGCCAGCAGCGTAGCTTCACTGAACACTGAAGCTTTCTTT
NA	TRBJ2-7	NA	TRBV4-2	CASSQETGSGFYEQYF	TGTGCCAGCAGCCAAGAGACGGGATCAGGGTTCTACGAGCAGTACTTC
NA	TRBJ1-2	NA	TRBV10-2	CASSESAVYTF	TGCGCCAGCAGTGAGTCAGCTGTCTACACCTTC
NA	TRBJ2-1	NA	TRBV27	CASSANLDEQFF	TGTGCCAGTTCCGCCAATCTGGATGAGCAGTTCTTC
NA	TRBJ1-2	NA	TRBV5-4	CASSHEGATNYGYTF	TGTGCCAGCAGCCACGAGGGAGCAACTAACTATGGCTACACCTTC
NA	TRBJ1-4	NA	TRBV27	CASSSTGGGHGKLFF	TGTGCCAGCAGTTCGACTGGTGGGGGTCATGGAAAACTGTTTTTT
NA	TRBJ1-2	NA	TRBV5-1	CASSSQSTDGALGYTF	TGCGCCAGCAGCTCACAATCTACAGACGGTGCTCTAGGCTACACCTTC
once	TRBJ1-5	NA	TRBV28	CASNEAGGPQPQHF	TGTGCCAGCAACGAAGCGGGGGGGCCTCAGCCCCAGCATTTT
NA	TRBJ2-1	TRBD1	TRBV27	CASKRDRGYNEQFF	TGTGCCAGCAAAAGGGACAGGGGGTACAATGAGCAGTTCTTC
NA	TRBJ2-5	TRBD1	TRBV30	CASSRDRGKETQYF	TGTGCCTCATCCCGGGACAGGGGGAAAGAGACCCAGTACTTC
once	TRBJ2-1	TRBD2	TRBV7-6	CASSPSGDSSYNEQFF	TGTGCCAGCAGTCCTAGCGGGGATAGCTCCTACAATGAGCAGTTCTTC
NA	TRBJ1-4	NA	TRBV5-5	CASARDLKDIWSAPEKLFF	TGTGCCAGCGCCCGGGACCTAAAGGACATTTGGTCCGCCCCCGAAAAACTGTTTTTT
NA	TRBJ2-1	TRBD2	TRBV19	CASSTPGLAAYNEQFF	TGTGCCAGTAGTACCCCGGGACTAGCAGCCTACAATGAGCAGTTCTTC
few	TRBJ1-1	NA	TRBV19	CASSGGPLNTEAFF	TGTGCCAGTAGTGGGGGACCCCTGAACACTGAAGCTTTCTTT
NA	TRBJ2-3	TRBD2	TRBV5-1	CASSWDDRLAGGLLDTQYF	TGCGCCAGCAGCTGGGATGATCGACTAGCGGGAGGGCTGTTAGATACGCAGTATTTT
once	TRBJ2-7	TRBD2	TRBV9	CASSGPGLAGLSSYEQYF	TGTGCCAGCAGCGGACCGGGACTAGCGGGTCTAAGCTCCTACGAGCAGTACTTC
NA	TRBJ2-7	NA	TRBV7-9	CASSLSSDEQYF	TGTGCCAGCAGCTTAAGCAGCGACGAGCAGTACTTC
NA	TRBJ2-7	NA	TRBV7-6	CASSFSSRQEQYF	TGTGCCAGCAGCTTTTCGTCCCGGCAGGAGCAGTACTTC
NA	TRBJ2-7	TRBD2	TRBV28	CASSLVTSGSYEQYF	TGTGCCAGCAGTTTAGTAACTAGCGGGAGCTACGAGCAGTACTTC
NA	TRBJ2-2	TRBD2	TRBV6-5	CASSYLAGASTGELFF	TGTGCCAGCAGTTATCTAGCGGGAGCGTCGACCGGGGAGCTGTTTTTT
once	TRBJ1-1	NA	TRBV5-5	CASSPTNTEAFF	TGTGCCAGCAGCCCCACCAACACTGAAGCTTTCTTT
many	TRBJ1-5	TRBD1	TRBV28	CASGTTQRDRVGQPQHF	TGTGCCAGCGGAACTACTCAACGGGACAGGGTAGGGCAGCCCCAGCATTTT
NA	TRBJ1-1	NA	TRBV5-4	CASSLLGIDTEAFF	TGTGCCAGCAGCTTGTTGGGCATTGACACTGAAGCTTTCTTT
NA	TRBJ2-1	NA	TRBV28	CASRGRDYNEQFF	TGTGCCAGCAGGGGTCGTGACTACAATGAGCAGTTCTTC
NA	TRBJ2-3	TRBD2	TRBV6-5	CASSRGRATDTQYF	TGTGCCAGCAGTCGCGGGAGGGCAACAGATACGCAGTATTTT
NA	TRBJ1-2	NA	TRBV7-2	CASSPDTSYGYTF	TGTGCCAGCAGCCCGGACACAAGCTATGGCTACACCTTC
NA	TRBJ1-2	TRBD1	TRBV4-1	CASSQDPTGPNYGYTF	TGCGCCAGCAGCCAAGATCCGACAGGGCCGAACTATGGCTACACCTTC
NA	TRBJ2-5	NA	TRBV19	CASSTSTAGETQYF	TGTGCCAGTAGTACCTCCACCGCAGGGGAGACCCAGTACTTC
once	TRBJ1-1	NA	TRBV7-9	CASRDGGTEAFF	TGTGCCAGCAGGGATGGAGGGACTGAAGCTTTCTTT
NA	TRBJ2-3	TRBD2	TRBV12-5	CASGFGTSADTQYF	TGTGCTAGTGGTTTCGGGACTAGCGCAGATACGCAGTATTTT
NA	TRBJ2-1	NA	TRBV18	CASSPKTSYNEQFF	TGTGCCAGCTCACCAAAGACTTCCTACAATGAGCAGTTCTTC
NA	TRBJ2-3	TRBD2	TRBV6-1	CASSDYSGRAVTDTQYF	TGTGCCAGCAGTGATTATAGCGGGAGGGCCGTGACAGATACGCAGTATTTT
NA	TRBJ2-1	TRBD2	TRBV9	CASSASGASSSYNEQFF	TGTGCCAGCAGCGCAAGCGGGGCTTCGTCCTCCTACAATGAGCAGTTCTTC
once	TRBJ1-5	NA	TRBV7-9	CASSGPGHRGNQPQHF	TGTGCCAGCAGCGGACCGGGACACCGGGGCAATCAGCCCCAGCATTTT
NA	TRBJ1-5	NA	TRBV9	CASSVEGNSNQPQHF	TGTGCCAGCAGCGTAGAGGGGAATAGCAATCAGCCCCAGCATTTT
NA	TRBJ2-1	NA	TRBV7-2	CASSLAGGLSEQFF	TGTGCCAGCAGCTTAGCGGGGGGTCTCAGTGAGCAGTTCTTC
NA	TRBJ2-7	NA	TRBV27	CASSFRQGTRENGYEQYF	TGTGCCAGCAGTTTCCGACAGGGAACCCGGGAGAATGGCTACGAGCAGTACTTC
NA	TRBJ2-6	TRBD1	TRBV6-5	CASVAGGPGANVLTF	TGTGCCAGCGTGGCAGGGGGCCCTGGGGCCAACGTCCTGACTTTC
NA	TRBJ2-5	NA	TRBV7-8	CASSPIYNLQETQYF	TGTGCCAGCAGCCCAATTTATAACTTACAAGAGACCCAGTACTTC
once	TRBJ2-3	NA	TRBV4-1	CASSRLLGIDTQYF	TGCGCCAGCAGCCGCTTACTGGGTATAGATACGCAGTATTTT
few	TRBJ1-1	NA	TRBV6-5	CASSLRQTGYTEAFF	TGTGCCAGCAGTCTTAGACAAACGGGGTACACTGAAGCTTTCTTT
NA	TRBJ2-3	TRBD2	TRBV7-9	CASSFSGRGADTQYF	TGTGCCAGCAGTTTTAGCGGGAGGGGTGCAGATACGCAGTATTTT
NA	TRBJ2-3	TRBD2	TRBV4-2	CASSQETSGSSTDTQYF	TGTGCCAGCAGCCAAGAAACTAGCGGGTCTAGCACAGATACGCAGTATTTT
NA	TRBJ2-3	TRBD1	TRBV6-1	CASSEFRDRITDTQYF	TGTGCCAGCAGCGAATTCCGGGACAGGATCACAGATACGCAGTATTTT